This paragraph covers one TCR beta chain sequence. The data stem from a study of blood T cell repertoires in COVID-19. Study details: The United States, Italy and Spain were the sources of the acute and convalescent COVID-19 samples.

Original methodology: From reference gene primer amplification, estimates of nucleated cell counts were derived. Libraries were prepared by immunoSEQ multiplex PCR; TCRdb keeps only in-frame clonotypes and omits some of them. That table is the source of V, J and clone size, and D and trimming were worked out from the DNA. The repertoire holds around 46,000 clones, 70% to 90% seen once, with around a third in the top ten. CDR1 MRHNA and CDR2 SNTAGT come from the germline V gene. This CDR3 region has 16 residues. V lost 8 bases to trimming and J lost 1 base; unmatched junction nucleotides: 7. Enrollment of patients from Seattle took place during active infection, with longitudinal follow-up.

The chain employs TRBV6-4 and TRBJ2-5, with TRBD2 identical over 13 bases. This TCR was recovered from a woman of 80 years or more with COVID-19, enrolled during active disease. Sequenced: peripheral blood. CDR3 region: CASEPGTSGIQETQYF. Written as DNA, the CDR3 is TGTGCCAGCGAACCCGGGACTAGCGGGATCCAAGAGACCCAGTACTTC.